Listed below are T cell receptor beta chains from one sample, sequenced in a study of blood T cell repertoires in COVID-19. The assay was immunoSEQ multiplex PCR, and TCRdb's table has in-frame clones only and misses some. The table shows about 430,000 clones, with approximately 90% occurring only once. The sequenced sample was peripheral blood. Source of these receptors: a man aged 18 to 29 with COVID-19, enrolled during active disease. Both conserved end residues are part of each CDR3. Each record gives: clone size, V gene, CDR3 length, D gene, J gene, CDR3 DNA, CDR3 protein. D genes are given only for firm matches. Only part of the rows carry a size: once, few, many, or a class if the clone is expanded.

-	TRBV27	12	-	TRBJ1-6	TGTGCCAGCAGTTCGGGGAATTCACCCCTCCACTTT	CASSSGNSPLHF
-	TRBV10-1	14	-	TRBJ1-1	TGCGCCAGCAGTGAGTCCCTCCAGGGCACTGAAGCTTTCTTT	CASSESLQGTEAFF
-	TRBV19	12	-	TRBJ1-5	TGTGCCACCGGACATGGCAATCAGCCCCAGCATTTT	CATGHGNQPQHF
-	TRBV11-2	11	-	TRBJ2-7	TGTGCCAGCAGCTCATTTTACGAGCAGTACTTC	CASSSFYEQYF
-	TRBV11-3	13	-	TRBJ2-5	TGTGCCAGCAGCCAGATGGGGCGGGAGACCCAGTACTTC	CASSQMGRETQYF
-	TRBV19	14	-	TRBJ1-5	TGTGCCAGTAGGGAGGTGGGGGCGAATCAGCCCCAGCATTTT	CASREVGANQPQHF
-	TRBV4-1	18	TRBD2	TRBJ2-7	TGCGCCAGCAGCCAAGAAATGTCGGCTAGCGGGAGCGGCTACGAGCAGTACTTC	CASSQEMSASGSGYEQYF
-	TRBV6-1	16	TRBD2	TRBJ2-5	TGTGCCAGCAGTGAAACCGAGACTAGCGGAGCTACGGCCCGGTACTTC	CASSETETSGATARYF
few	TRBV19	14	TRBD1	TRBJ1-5	TGTGCCAGTAGTATTAGACAGGGCCATCAGCCCCAGCATTTT	CASSIRQGHQPQHF
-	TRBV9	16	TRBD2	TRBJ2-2	TGTGCCAGCAGCGCCCTAGCGGGGGGTAACACCGGGGAGCTGTTTTTT	CASSALAGGNTGELFF